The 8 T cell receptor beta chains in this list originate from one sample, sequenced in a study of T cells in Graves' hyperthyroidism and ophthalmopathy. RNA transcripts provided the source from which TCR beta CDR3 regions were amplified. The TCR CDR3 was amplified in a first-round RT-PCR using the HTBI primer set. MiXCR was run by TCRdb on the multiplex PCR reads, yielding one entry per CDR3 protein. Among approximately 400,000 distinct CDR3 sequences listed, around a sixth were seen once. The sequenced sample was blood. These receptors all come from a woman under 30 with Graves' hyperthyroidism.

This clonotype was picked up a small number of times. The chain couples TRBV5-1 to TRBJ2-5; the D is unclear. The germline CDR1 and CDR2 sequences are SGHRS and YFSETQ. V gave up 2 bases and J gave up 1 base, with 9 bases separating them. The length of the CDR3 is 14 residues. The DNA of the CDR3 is TGCGCCAGCAGCTTTTTATCCGTCCAAGAGACCCAGTACTTC. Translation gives CASSFLSVQETQYF.

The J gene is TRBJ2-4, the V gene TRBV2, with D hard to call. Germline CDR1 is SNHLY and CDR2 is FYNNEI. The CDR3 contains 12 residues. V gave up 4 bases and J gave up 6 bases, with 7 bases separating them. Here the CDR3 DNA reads TGTGCCAGCAGTGTCCAGACAAACATTCAGTACTTC. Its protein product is CASSVQTNIQYF.

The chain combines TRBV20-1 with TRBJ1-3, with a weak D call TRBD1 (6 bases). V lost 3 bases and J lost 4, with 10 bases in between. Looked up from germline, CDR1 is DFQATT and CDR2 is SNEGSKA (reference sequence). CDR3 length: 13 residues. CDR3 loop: CSASAGAGNTIYF. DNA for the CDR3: TGCAGTGCTAGTGCGGGGGCCGGAAACACCATATATTTT.

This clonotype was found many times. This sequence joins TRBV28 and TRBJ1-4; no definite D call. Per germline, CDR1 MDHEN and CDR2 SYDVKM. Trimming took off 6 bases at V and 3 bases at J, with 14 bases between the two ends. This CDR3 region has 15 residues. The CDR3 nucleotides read TGTGCCAGCAGGAGCGCGGGTGCGGCTAATGAAAAACTGTTTTTT. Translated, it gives CASRSAGAANEKLFF.

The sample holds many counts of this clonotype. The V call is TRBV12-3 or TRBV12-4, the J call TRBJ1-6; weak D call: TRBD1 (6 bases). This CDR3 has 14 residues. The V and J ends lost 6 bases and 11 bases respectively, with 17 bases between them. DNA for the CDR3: TGTGCCAGCAGCGCAGGGGTTGACGGGGCACCCCTCCACTTT. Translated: CASSAGVDGAPLHF.

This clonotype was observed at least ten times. The CDR3 loop reads CASSQAGYSNSPLHF. The CDR3 DNA reads TGCGCCAGCAGCCAAGCGGGGTACAGCAATTCACCCCTCCACTTT. The chain recombines TRBV4-1 with TRBJ1-6; D is undetermined. Germline V gene sequence: CDR1 MGHRA, CDR2 YSYEKL. The ends were cut back, 1 base at V and 7 bases at J, with 11 bases in the middle. CDR3 length: 15 residues.

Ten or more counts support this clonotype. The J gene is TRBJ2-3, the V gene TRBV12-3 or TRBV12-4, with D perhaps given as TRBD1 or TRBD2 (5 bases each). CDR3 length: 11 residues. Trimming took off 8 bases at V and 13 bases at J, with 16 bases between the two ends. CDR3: CASGGPMGEYF. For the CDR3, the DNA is TGTGCCAGCGGCGGGCCGATGGGGGAGTATTTT.

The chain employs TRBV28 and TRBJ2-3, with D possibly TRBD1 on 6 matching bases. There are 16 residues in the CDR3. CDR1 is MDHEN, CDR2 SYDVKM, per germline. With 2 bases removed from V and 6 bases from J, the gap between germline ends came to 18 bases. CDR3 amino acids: CASSLVTGYPADTQYF. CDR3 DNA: TGTGCCAGCAGTTTAGTGACAGGCTACCCCGCGGATACGCAGTATTTT.